Shown below are 30 T cell receptor beta chains from a single sample sequenced in a study of blood T cells in healthy people across ages. Through a sample-barcoded 5' primer and a J-beta primer mix, a second PCR was run for about 6 to 11 cycles. MiXCR, applied by TCRdb to the 5' RACE reads, yields one record per CDR3 protein. Counted here are about 1.5 million distinct CDR3 sequences, roughly 43% occurring once; the ten biggest clones make up around 4%. Input material: blood. Receptors were obtained from a woman aged 18 to 35 in good health.

The CDR3: CASSHGPGTENYGYTF. The CDR3 DNA follows: TGCGCCAGCAGCCACGGTCCCGGGACAGAGAACTATGGCTACACCTTC. The gene calls are TRBV4-3 and TRBJ1-2, with 7 nucleotides matching TRBD1. This CDR3 spans 16 amino acids. V was clipped by 3 bases and J by 2 bases; unmatched bases: 9. Germline-derived CDR1 and CDR2 are LGHNA and YSLEER.

CDR3 DNA: TGTGCCAGCAGTTTATACCAGGGGGCTATGAACACTGAAGCTTTCTTT. It is translated as CASSLYQGAMNTEAFF. This sequence joins TRBV27 and TRBJ1-1, with TRBD1 matching over 8 bases. This CDR3 spans 16 amino acids. Germline V CDR1 and CDR2: MNHEY, SMNVEV (reference sequence). The V and J ends lost 1 base and 0 bases, in that order; junction bases with no gene match: 4.

This clonotype was seen a few times. This chain joins TRBV27 and TRBJ2-1; unclear D gene. V was clipped by 1 base and J by 9 bases, with 13 bases between them. Germline CDR1 and CDR2: MNHEY and SMNVEV (reference sequence). This CDR3 region has 14 residues. For the CDR3, the DNA is TGTGCCAGCAGTTTATACCCCTCTACTGCTGAGCAGTTCTTC. This sequence encodes CASSLYPSTAEQFF.

This chain links TRBV28 with TRBJ1-4; D is unresolved. V was shortened by 3 bases and J by 7 bases, with 12 bases between the two germline ends. Germline lookup yields CDR1 MDHEN and CDR2 SYDVKM. The CDR3 runs 14 residues. The CDR3 sequence is CASSFGVLSEKLFF. In nucleotides, the CDR3 is TGTGCCAGCAGTTTTGGCGTTTTGAGTGAAAAACTGTTTTTT.

The chain combines TRBV7-2 with TRBJ2-1, with TRBD2 matching 9 bases. V shed 3 bases and J 6 bases; nucleotides not matched to a gene: 3. Germline values: CDR1 SGHTA, CDR2 FQGNSA. The CDR3 runs 14 residues. CDR3 sequence reads: CASSFVAGANEQFF. DNA of the CDR3: TGTGCCAGCAGCTTTGTAGCGGGAGCCAATGAGCAGTTCTTC.

The chain has TRBV10-1 and TRBJ2-5, with a possible D match to TRBD1 (6 bases). The J call could be wrong; TRBJ2-7 is a better fit for the DNA end. Germline assignment: CDR1 WNHNN and CDR2 SYGVQD (reference sequence). This CDR3 spans 14 amino acids. DNA of the CDR3: TGCGCCAGCAGTGAGTGGACAGAAGGTAGCGAGCAGTACTTC. It translates to CASSEWTEGSEQYF.

This clonotype came up a few times. The chain is built from TRBV7-2 and TRBJ2-1, with D uncertain. The last part of the DNA fits TRBJ2-7 better; the J call may be wrong. CDR1 is SGHTA and CDR2 is FQGNSA in the germline V gene. CDR3 length: 15 amino acids. The CDR3 reads CASRLALSSYNEQYF. Written as DNA, the CDR3 is TGTGCCAGCAGGCTCGCACTTTCCTCCTACAATGAGCAGTACTTC.

The rearrangement links TRBV6-5 to TRBJ2-1; D gene uncertain. V lost 5 bases and J lost 9, with 11 bases in between. The germline gives CDR1 MNHEY, CDR2 SVGAGI. The CDR3 spans 12 residues. CDR3 protein: CASSLYAGEQFF. The CDR3 bases are TGTGCCAGCAGTCTCTACGCCGGTGAGCAGTTCTTC.

V gene TRBV27 combines with J gene TRBJ2-7; D tentatively reads TRBD1 or TRBD2 (6 bases each). V shed 4 bases and J shed 7 bases, with 17 bases lying between them. CDR1 MNHEY and CDR2 SMNVEV come from the germline V gene (reference sequence). The CDR3 is made up of 14 amino acids. The CDR3 nucleotides read TGTGCCAGCAGTTGGGGGGCAGGGGTCAATGAGCAGTACTTC. Its translation is CASSWGAGVNEQYF.

The V and J genes are TRBV18 and TRBJ2-7; 14 positions match TRBD2. The J call may be faulty, since TRBJ2-5 better matches the DNA end. Looked up from germline, CDR1 is KGHSH and CDR2 is LQKENI. This CDR3 has 16 residues. CDR3 residues: CASSPVGLAGVETQYF. For the CDR3, the DNA is TGTGCCAGCTCACCAGTGGGACTAGCGGGAGTGGAGACCCAGTACTTC.

The V gene is TRBV6-5, the J gene TRBJ1-1, with 9 bases lining up with TRBD1. This CDR3 is 13 amino acids long. Germline values: CDR1 MNHEY, CDR2 SVGAGI. With 4 bases clipped from V and 7 bases from J, the junction kept 4 bases outside the gene matches. The CDR3 coding sequence is TGTGCCAGCAGTTCCGGGACAGGGAATGAAGCTTTCTTT. Translation: CASSSGTGNEAFF.

The sample holds a few counts of this clonotype. The rearrangement links TRBV29-1 to TRBJ2-7, with a possible D match to TRBD1 (6 bases). Deletions cut 6 bases from V and 1 base from J, with 16 bases between. The CDR3 is made up of 14 amino acids. Germline CDR1 is SQVTM and CDR2 is ANQGSEA. The CDR3 region is CSVMDSFGSYEQYF. DNA for the CDR3: TGCAGCGTCATGGACAGTTTTGGTTCCTACGAGCAGTACTTC.

The rearrangement uses TRBV20-1 and TRBJ1-5, with 7 positions matching TRBD1. Unmatched junction bases numbered 5, after V lost 3 bases and J lost 3 bases. Germline V gives CDR1 DFQATT, CDR2 SNEGSKA (reference sequence). The CDR3 runs 14 residues. The CDR3: CSARGQLLNQPQHF. The CDR3 nucleotides are TGCAGTGCTAGGGGACAGCTCCTCAATCAGCCCCAGCATTTT.

The chain couples TRBV13 to TRBJ2-3; D is possibly TRBD1 or TRBD2 (6 bases each). Trimming removed 5 bases from V and 4 bases from J, with 16 bases in between. The CDR3 runs to 15 residues. Per germline, CDR1 PRHDT and CDR2 FYEKMQ (reference sequence). The CDR3 sequence: CASSPGGGAPDTQYF. The DNA of the CDR3 is TGTGCCAGCAGCCCCGGGGGCGGGGCTCCAGATACGCAGTATTTT.

This chain connects TRBV30 to TRBJ1-2; D ambiguous. Trimming stripped 0 bases from V and 4 bases from J, with 9 bases between. The CDR3 has 13 residues. Germline CDR1 reads GTSNPN; CDR2 reads SVGIG (reference sequence). Here the CDR3 reads CAWSVGSVYGYTF. The CDR3 coding sequence is TGTGCCTGGAGTGTGGGCAGTGTCTATGGCTACACCTTC.

This clonotype occurred a few times. This sequence joins TRBV6-1 and TRBJ1-2; possible D gene TRBD1, 5 bases. Germline V lookup: CDR1 MNHNS, CDR2 SASEGT. Trimming took 5 bases from V and 4 from J, leaving 17 bases between them. The CDR3 is 15 residues long. CDR3 DNA sequence: TGTGCCAGCAGTTCCCGGGACCGGGACGGCTATGGCTACACCTTC. Its protein product is CASSSRDRDGYGYTF.

This chain joins TRBV15 and TRBJ2-1, with TRBD2 identical over 9 bases. The length of the CDR3 is 16 residues. Germline CDR1 and CDR2: LNHNV and YYDKDF (reference sequence). The V and J ends lost 0 bases and 7 bases, in that order; junction bases with no gene match: 7. CDR3 DNA sequence: TGTGCCACCAGCAGAGATCCAAGCGGGGGGCGGAATGAGCAGTTCTTC. Translation gives CATSRDPSGGRNEQFF.

This clonotype has only a few counts. The chain carries TRBV28 and TRBJ1-5, with D maybe TRBD1 (5 bases). Looked up from germline, CDR1 is MDHEN and CDR2 is SYDVKM. This CDR3 has 16 amino acids. Trimming removed 6 bases at V and 6 bases at J, with 21 bases between. The CDR3 nucleotides are TGTGCCAGCAGCCGGCGGGGACTCAGGGTAATTCAGCCCCAGCATTTT. Amino acids: CASSRRGLRVIQPQHF.

The genes are TRBV5-1 and TRBJ2-1; 9 bases line up with TRBD2. The trim removed 6 bases at V and 8 bases at J, leaving 12 bases unmatched. Germline CDR1 SGHRS, CDR2 YFSETQ. The CDR3 has 15 residues. In nucleotides, the CDR3 is TGCGCCAGCAACCGCGGGACTAGCAGTGTCGATGAGCAGTTCTTC. It is translated as CASNRGTSSVDEQFF.

This clonotype was seen more than once but under ten times. The chain links TRBV7-2 to TRBJ2-1, with D perhaps given as TRBD1 or TRBD2 (6 bases each). The V gene lost 3 bases and the J gene lost 5 bases, with 11 bases spanning the gap. The CDR3 consists of 14 residues. From germline, CDR1 is SGHTA and CDR2 FQGNSA. CDR3 nucleotide sequence: TGTGCCAGCAGCTTGAGGGGGGTGGACAATGAGCAGTTCTTC. Translation gives CASSLRGVDNEQFF.

This clonotype has only a few counts. The V gene is TRBV6-6, the J gene TRBJ1-5; TRBD1 matches at 12 bases. Trimming took 2 bases from V and 11 from J; bases not matched to a gene: 10. Germline CDR1 is MNHNY and CDR2 is SVGAGI (reference sequence). CDR3 length: 16 residues. CDR3: CASSYGRDRGPSTQHF. CDR3 bases: TGTGCCAGCAGTTACGGGCGGGACAGGGGGCCTTCGACCCAGCATTTT.

This sequence joins TRBV12-3 or TRBV12-4 and TRBJ1-5, with D hard to call. This CDR3 contains 15 residues. V lost 0 bases and J lost 0, with 6 bases in between. In DNA form, the CDR3 reads TGTGCCAGCAGTTTAGCGTACCATAGCAATCAGCCCCAGCATTTT. It encodes CASSLAYHSNQPQHF.

This clonotype was counted a few times. The CDR3 bases are TGTGCCAGCAGTTTCCGGACATCCCTCGACTATGGCTACACCTTC. Encoded protein: CASSFRTSLDYGYTF. The chain is built from TRBV28 and TRBJ1-2; D is possibly TRBD1 (5 bases). CDR1 and CDR2 from the germline V gene are MDHEN and SYDVKM. The CDR3 loop spans 15 amino acids. Trimming removed 3 bases at V and 3 bases at J, with 14 bases between.

This clonotype was observed a handful of times. The rearrangement links TRBV27 to TRBJ1-2; D might be TRBD1 (6 bases). The CDR3 length is 14 residues. V lost 0 bases, J lost 3 bases, and 8 bases lay in between. Germline values: CDR1 MNHEY, CDR2 SMNVEV (reference sequence). DNA for the CDR3: TGTGCCAGCAGTTTATCCGGGACATACTATGGCTACACCTTC. It is translated as CASSLSGTYYGYTF.

Only a few counts were recorded for this clonotype. J is TRBJ2-1 and V is TRBV12-3 or TRBV12-4; the match to TRBD2 covers 14 bases. The CDR3 totals 15 residues. V was clipped by 6 bases and J by 9 bases; unmatched bases: 7. The CDR3 DNA sequence: TGTGCCAGCAGCTTCGGACTAGCGGGAGGAGCTGAGCAGTTCTTC. Residues: CASSFGLAGGAEQFF.

The chain carries TRBV7-2 and TRBJ1-2; maybe TRBD1 (5 bases). Trimming took off 2 bases at V and 0 bases at J, with 13 bases between the two ends. The CDR3 is 16 residues long. CDR1 SGHTA and CDR2 FQGNSA come from the germline V gene. The CDR3 DNA follows: TGTGCCAGCAGCTTAAACAGGCTTACAACTAACTATGGCTACACCTTC. It translates to CASSLNRLTTNYGYTF.

This clonotype was seen only a few times. A read error may be the cause here, since a much bigger clone is one base away. The V and J genes are TRBV27 and TRBJ1-2; a possible D gene is TRBD1 (5 bases). Germline V gene lookup returns CDR1 MNHEY and CDR2 SMNVEV (reference sequence). V lost 6 bases to trimming and J lost 2 bases, with 7 bases between them. There are 12 residues in the CDR3. The CDR3 reads CASRDMNYGYTF. For the CDR3, the DNA is TGTGCCAGCAGGGACATGAACTATGGCTACACCTTC.

V and J are TRBV6-1 and TRBJ2-1, with D perhaps TRBD2 (6 bases). The CDR3 has 14 residues. The V and J ends lost 7 bases and 5 bases respectively, with 15 bases between them. Germline values: CDR1 MNHNS, CDR2 SASEGT. DNA for the CDR3: TGTGCCAGCAAACGACTAGTGGGGCACAATGAGCAGTTCTTC. The encoded protein is CASKRLVGHNEQFF.

This chain's CDR3 is CASSNGGDNQPQHF. The CDR3 DNA reads TGTGCCAGCAGTAACGGAGGGGACAATCAGCCCCAGCATTTT. The rearrangement links TRBV6-5 to TRBJ1-5, with D possibly matching TRBD1 (5 bases). Per the germline V gene, CDR1 is MNHEY and CDR2 is SVGAGI. Trimming removed 5 bases from V and 3 bases from J, with 11 bases in between. The length of the CDR3 is 14 residues.

The rearrangement links TRBV20-1 to TRBJ2-2; possibly TRBD2 for D (6 bases). Between the trimmed V and J ends, which lost 5 bases and 5 bases, there was a span of 18 bases. This CDR3 is 15 amino acids long. CDR1 is DFQATT, CDR2 SNEGSKA, per germline (reference sequence). CDR3: CSADNQRAGTGELFF. The CDR3 nucleotides read TGCAGTGCTGACAACCAAAGGGCGGGGACCGGGGAGCTGTTTTTT.